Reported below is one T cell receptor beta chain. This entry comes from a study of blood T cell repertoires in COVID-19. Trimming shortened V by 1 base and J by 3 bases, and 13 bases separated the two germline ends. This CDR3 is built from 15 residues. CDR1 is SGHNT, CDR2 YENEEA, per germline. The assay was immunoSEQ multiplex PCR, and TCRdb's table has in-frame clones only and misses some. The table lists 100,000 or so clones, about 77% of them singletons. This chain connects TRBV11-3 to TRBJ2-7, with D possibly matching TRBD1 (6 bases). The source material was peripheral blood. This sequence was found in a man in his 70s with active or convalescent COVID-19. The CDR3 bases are TGTGCCAGCAGCTTAGGGGGGCAGAAGTACTACGAGCAGTACTTC. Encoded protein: CASSLGGQKYYEQYF.